This T cell receptor beta chain appears in the sequencing data of a study of cytomegalovirus exposure and HLA in healthy donors. The study, taken as a whole, reports: Researchers reported from a later analysis that most CMV-associated TCR beta chains appeared HLA-restricted. Associated with cytomegalovirus, according to the listing, were about 160 TCR beta chains.

The V gene end was trimmed by 4 bases and the J gene end by 9 bases; junction bases not matched to a gene: 5. The germline V gene encodes CDR1 SGHTA and CDR2 FQGTGA. The CDR3 spans 14 residues. Note on this clone: What it binds is unknown.

Both 60 Vbeta primers and 13 Jbeta primers went into the PCR. Some clones are missing from TCRdb's copy, which holds only in-frame ones; the method was immunoSEQ multiplex PCR. This table holds about 160,000 clones, 65% to 85% found once. The sequence came from a male donor in good health and CMV-seropositive. This chain joins TRBV7-3 and TRBJ2-1; 11 bases match TRBD2. Sequencing was performed on PBMCs. DNA for the CDR3: TGTGCCAGCAGCTCTCAACTAGCGGGAGCTGAGCAGTTCTTC. This sequence encodes CASSSQLAGAEQFF.